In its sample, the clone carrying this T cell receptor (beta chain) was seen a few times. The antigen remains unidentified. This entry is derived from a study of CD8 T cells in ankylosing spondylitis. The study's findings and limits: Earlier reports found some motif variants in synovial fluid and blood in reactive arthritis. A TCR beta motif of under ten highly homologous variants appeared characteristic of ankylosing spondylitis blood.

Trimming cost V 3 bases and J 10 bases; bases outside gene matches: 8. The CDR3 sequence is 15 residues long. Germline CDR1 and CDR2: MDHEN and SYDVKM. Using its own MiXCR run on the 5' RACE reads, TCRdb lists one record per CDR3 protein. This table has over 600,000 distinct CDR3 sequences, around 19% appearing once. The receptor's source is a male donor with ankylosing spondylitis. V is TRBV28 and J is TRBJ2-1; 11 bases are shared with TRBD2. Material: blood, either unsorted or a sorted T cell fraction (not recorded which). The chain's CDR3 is CASSFSGTSGTEQFF. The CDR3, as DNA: TGTGCCAGCAGTTTTTCCGGGACTAGCGGCACAGAGCAGTTCTTC.